This TCR beta chain was captured in a study of Ad26.COV2.S vaccination and SARS-CoV-2 variants. Assay: immunoSEQ multiplex PCR; the TCRdb copy retains only in-frame clones and omits some. The table lists about 680,000 clones, 89% of them singletons. With V trimmed by 7 bases and J by 6 bases, 10 bases remained unmatched. The CDR3 is 14 residues long. In germline, CDR1 is MNHEY, CDR2 SVGAGI. Treatment denoted: some 19 received Ad26.COV2.S at low or high dose, single or two shots; about 5 received placebo; per-sample allocation not given. Material that was analyzed had been drawn on day 63 after the first vaccine or placebo injection. An adult donor aged 18-55 years was enrolled in Boston. Notes on the study in general: Substantial breadth was reportedly displayed by spike-specific CD8+ and CD4+ T cell responses after vaccination.

In this sample, this clone turned up once. Its cognate antigen is unknown. The V gene is TRBV6-5, the J gene TRBJ2-3, with 7 bases that match TRBD2. The receptor comes from a person between 18 and 59 years old who received the Ad26.COV2.S COVID-19 vaccine or a placebo. The sequenced sample was peripheral blood, obtained in a trial of Ad26.COV2.S vaccine versus placebo. The CDR3 nucleotides read TGTGCCAGCAAAAAGCGGGGTTTCGGGGATACGCAGTATTTT. Its translation: CASKKRGFGDTQYF.